The 27 T cell receptor beta chains below all came from one sample that was sequenced in a study of somatic mutations in cytotoxic T cells in rheumatoid arthritis. Repertoires were generated with immunoSEQ multiplex PCR, while TCRdb's copy carries only in-frame clones and drops some. The table shows about 15,000 clones, with approximately 82% occurring only once. The sequenced sample consisted of CD8+ T cells sorted from blood. The receptors derive from an adult with rheumatoid arthritis.

The chain combines TRBV7-9 with TRBJ1-1, with 8 nucleotides matching TRBD1. This CDR3 region has 13 residues. Trimming cost V 5 bases and J 10 bases; bases outside gene matches: 9. From germline, CDR1 is SEHNR and CDR2 FQNEAQ (reference sequence). CDR3 residues: CASSLDRGFGAFF. CDR3 in DNA: TGTGCCAGCAGCCTAGACAGGGGATTTGGAGCTTTCTTT.

The chain employs TRBV19 and TRBJ2-2, with D tentatively TRBD2 (7 bases). The CDR3 spans 12 residues. Trimming shortened V by 8 bases and J by 6 bases, and 10 bases separated the two germline ends. Germline V gives CDR1 LNHDA, CDR2 SQIVND (reference sequence). CDR3 region: CASGGGSGELFF. The CDR3 DNA reads TGTGCCAGTGGGGGGGGCTCCGGGGAGCTGTTTTTT.

Only one count was recorded for this clone. The chain is built from TRBV6-5 and TRBJ2-3; D perhaps matches TRBD1 (6 bases). This CDR3 is built from 14 residues. The V end lost 5 bases, the J end lost 5 bases, and 14 bases lay between the germline ends. Germline CDR1 MNHEY, CDR2 SVGAGI. The CDR3: CASSPLHREDTQYF. The CDR3, as DNA: TGTGCCAGCAGTCCCCTCCACAGGGAAGATACGCAGTATTTT.

The rearrangement uses TRBV7-9 and TRBJ1-2; D unresolved. There are 14 residues in the CDR3. Germline-derived CDR1 and CDR2 are SEHNR and FQNEAQ (reference sequence). V dropped 5 bases and J dropped 4 bases, with 14 bases sitting between them. DNA of the CDR3: TGTGCCAGCAGCCCCTGGGGTACAGTCTATGGCTACACCTTC. Amino acids: CASSPWGTVYGYTF.

This clone was counted between two and nine times. This chain joins TRBV4-2 and TRBJ2-5; 9 bases align to TRBD2. The CDR3 is 15 residues long. The germline gives CDR1 LGHNA, CDR2 YNFKEQ. The V segment lost 3 bases and the J segment 0 bases; nucleotides outside the gene matches: 2. The DNA of the CDR3 is TGTGCCAGCAGCCAGGCTAGCGGGGACCAAGAGACCCAGTACTTC. Residues: CASSQASGDQETQYF.

The chain couples TRBV11-2 to TRBJ2-7; D call uncertain. Germline V gene data show CDR1 as SGHAT and CDR2 as FQNNGV. V was pared by 1 base and J by 3 bases, with 4 bases between. The CDR3 length is 12 residues. The CDR3 region is CASSLAVYEQYF. Here the CDR3 DNA reads TGTGCCAGCAGCTTAGCGGTCTACGAGCAGTACTTC. Filled out from reference TRBV11-2 and TRBJ2-7, the complete variable domain reads EAGVAQSPRYKIIEKRQSVAFWCNPISGHATLYWYQQILGQGPKLLIQFQNNGVVDDSQLPKDRFSAERLKGVDSTLKIQPAKLEDSAVYLCASSLAVYEQYFGPGTRLTVT.

The chain uses TRBV7-2 and TRBJ2-5; D gene ambiguous. V shed 6 bases and J shed 2 bases, with 10 bases lying between them. The CDR3 contains 13 residues. Looked up from germline, CDR1 is SGHTA and CDR2 is FQGNSA. The CDR3 region is CASRADLQETQYF. CDR3 nucleotide sequence: TGTGCCAGCAGGGCTGACTTACAAGAGACCCAGTACTTC.

This chain uses TRBV13 with TRBJ1-3; D is ambiguous. From germline, CDR1 is PRHDT and CDR2 FYEKMQ (reference sequence). Trimming stripped 5 bases from V and 0 bases from J, with 14 bases between. This CDR3 region has 16 residues. CDR3 amino acids: CASSPRGVLSGNTIYF. The CDR3 DNA sequence: TGTGCCAGCAGCCCCCGTGGGGTCCTCTCTGGAAACACCATATATTTT.

CDR3 bases: TGCGCCAGCAGCCTGACAGGGGGAGTCTACGAGCAGTACTTC. Its protein is CASSLTGGVYEQYF. The chain uses TRBV5-1 and TRBJ2-7, with 9 bases that match TRBD1. Germline V CDR1 and CDR2: SGHRS, YFSETQ. The CDR3 covers 14 residues. V lost 4 bases to trimming and J lost 3 bases; unmatched junction nucleotides: 5.

The chain uses TRBV7-6 and TRBJ2-1, with D uncertain. The V end lost 6 bases, the J end lost 9 bases, and 12 bases lay between the germline ends. The CDR3 consists of 12 residues. Germline V gene lookup returns CDR1 SGHVS and CDR2 FNYEAQ. The CDR3 nucleotides read TGTGCCAGCAGTTTAATAATGAGTGAGCAGTTCTTC. It is translated as CASSLIMSEQFF. Full variable domain (missing parts from reference TRBV7-6 and TRBJ2-1): GAGVSQSPRYKVTKRGQDVALRCDPISGHVSLYWYRQALGQGPEFLTYFNYEAQQDKSGLPNDRFSAERPEGSISTLTIQRTEQRDSAMYRCASSLIMSEQFFGPGTRLTVL.

This chain joins TRBV30 and TRBJ2-2, with a weak D call TRBD2 (6 bases). V was clipped by 8 bases and J by 7 bases, with 14 bases between them. CDR1 and CDR2 (germline): GTSNPN, SVGIG (reference sequence). CDR3 length equals 12 residues. CDR3 region: CAATGGHGELFF. For the CDR3, the DNA is TGTGCCGCAACCGGGGGTCACGGGGAGCTGTTTTTT.

The table lists this clone with a few counts. The rearrangement uses TRBV7-8 and TRBJ2-7, with TRBD1 matching 8 bases. CDR3 length: 16 amino acids. CDR1 is SGHVS, CDR2 FQNEAQ, per germline. Trimming cost V 5 bases and J 2 bases; bases outside gene matches: 11. The CDR3 reads CASSARTGSNTYEQYF. The CDR3, as DNA: TGTGCCAGCAGCGCCAGGACAGGGAGCAATACCTACGAGCAGTACTTC.

The chain recombines TRBV19 with TRBJ1-5, with 7 positions matching TRBD1. This CDR3 has 16 amino acids. After removal of 6 bases from V and 0 bases from J, the junction contained 8 bases not matched to a gene. The germline V gene encodes CDR1 LNHDA and CDR2 SQIVND (reference sequence). The CDR3 reads CASRWDSLYSNQPQHF. The CDR3 nucleotides read TGTGCCAGTAGGTGGGACAGCTTATATAGCAATCAGCCCCAGCATTTT.

V usage is TRBV5-5 and J usage is TRBJ2-3; D perhaps matches TRBD1 (6 bases). Germline V gene sequence: CDR1 SGHKS, CDR2 YYEKEE (reference sequence). The V gene lost 4 bases and the J gene lost 4 bases, with 19 bases spanning the gap. CDR3 size: 16 residues. Here the CDR3 DNA reads TGTGCCAGCAGCCCAGTCCGGACAGCGATACCAGATACGCAGTATTTT. Encoded protein: CASSPVRTAIPDTQYF.

The V gene is TRBV21-1, the J gene TRBJ1-2. TRBV21-1 is annotated as a pseudogene. The CDR3 is 14 residues long. CDR3 sequence: CASSKWRTAYGYTF. The CDR3 DNA follows: TGTGCCAGCAGCAAGTGGAGGACGGCCTATGGCTACACCTTC.

This chain links TRBV7-9 with TRBJ2-1, with TRBD2 matching over 10 bases. The CDR3 has 15 residues. Germline CDR1 and CDR2: SEHNR and FQNEAQ (reference sequence). J was trimmed by 4 bases and V by 5 bases; bases with no gene match: 5. The CDR3 region has the DNA TGTGCCAGCAGCAGCCTAGCGGGGGTATACAATGAGCAGTTCTTC. Its translation is CASSSLAGVYNEQFF.

The chain links TRBV18 to TRBJ2-1; possibly TRBD2 for D (5 bases). V dropped 0 bases and J dropped 5 bases, with 8 bases sitting between them. CDR1 is KGHSH and CDR2 is LQKENI in the germline V gene. The CDR3 length is 14 residues. The CDR3 here is CASSPPDGNNEQFF. The DNA of the CDR3 is TGTGCCAGCTCACCACCCGACGGGAACAATGAGCAGTTCTTC.

V usage is TRBV15 and J usage is TRBJ1-2, with D uncertain. The germline gives CDR1 LNHNV, CDR2 YYDKDF (reference sequence). V was pared by 4 bases and J by 8 bases, with 11 bases between. This CDR3 comprises 12 residues. The CDR3 sequence is CATSIFGNGYTF. The CDR3 nucleotides are TGTGCCACCAGCATTTTTGGTAACGGCTACACCTTC.

V is TRBV4-2 and J is TRBJ2-1, with TRBD2 identical over 9 bases. V lost 4 bases to trimming and J lost 5 bases; unmatched junction nucleotides: 12. Germline CDR1 is LGHNA and CDR2 is YNFKEQ. The CDR3 extends over 17 amino acids. The CDR3 DNA sequence: TGTGCCAGCAGCCCTTCCCTCCTTGGCGGGAGGGACAATGAGCAGTTCTTC. As protein: CASSPSLLGGRDNEQFF.

The CDR3 nucleotides read TGTGCCAGCAGTTTAGGCAGTAGCAATCAGCCCCAGCATTTT. It translates to CASSLGSSNQPQHF. The chain employs TRBV27 and TRBJ1-5; D ambiguous. The germline CDR1 and CDR2 sequences are MNHEY and SMNVEV (reference sequence). V was cut by 2 bases and J by 0 bases, with 5 bases left in between. The length of the CDR3 is 14 residues.

The CDR3 region has the DNA TGTGCCAGCAGCCCCATTGGGGGGGTGAGGACTGAAGCTTTCTTT. Translation gives CASSPIGGVRTEAFF. The genes are TRBV9 and TRBJ1-1, with TRBD1 as a possible D gene (5 bases). Trimming took 4 bases from V and 5 from J, leaving 18 bases between them. The CDR3 extends over 15 amino acids. Germline lookup yields CDR1 SGDLS and CDR2 YYNGEE.

This clone has just a few counts. The chain carries TRBV10-1 and TRBJ2-1, with 14 positions matching TRBD2. The CDR3 totals 13 residues. CDR1 WNHNN and CDR2 SYGVQD come from the germline V gene (reference sequence). Trimming took 6 bases from V and 16 from J; bases not matched to a gene: 8. CDR3 DNA: TGCGCCAGCAGAGGACTAGCGGGGGGCCCAGTATTCTTC. Protein product: CASRGLAGGPVFF.

This clone is categorized as medium-sized. The J gene is TRBJ1-2, the V gene TRBV6-5, with TRBD1 matching 8 bases. Per the germline V gene, CDR1 is MNHEY and CDR2 is SVGAGI. This CDR3 is 13 amino acids long. J lost 10 bases, V lost 2 bases, and 6 bases had no gene match. The CDR3 region is CASSYGQGKDYTF. Written as DNA, the CDR3 is TGTGCCAGCAGTTACGGACAGGGTAAAGACTACACCTTC.

This chain links TRBV12-5 with TRBJ2-3; tentatively, D is TRBD2 (6 bases). The CDR3 totals 12 residues. Germline CDR1 and CDR2: LGHNT and FRNRAP. The germline V and J ends were trimmed by 2 bases and 6 bases, with 6 bases remaining between them. In DNA form, the CDR3 reads TGTGCTAGTGGTTTGCGGGGGGATACGCAGTATTTT. Residues: CASGLRGDTQYF.

The chain links TRBV19 to TRBJ2-7; TRBD2 matches at 8 bases. CDR1 LNHDA and CDR2 SQIVND come from the germline V gene (reference sequence). This CDR3 is built from 14 residues. J was trimmed by 2 bases and V by 1 base; bases with no gene match: 1. The CDR3 region is CASSIVREAYEQYF. DNA for the CDR3: TGTGCCAGTAGTATAGTGCGGGAGGCCTACGAGCAGTACTTC.

J is TRBJ1-5 and V is TRBV27; D is undetermined. The germline V and J ends were trimmed by 3 bases and 1 base, with 7 bases remaining between them. CDR1 and CDR2 from the germline V gene are MNHEY and SMNVEV (reference sequence). CDR3 length: 14 amino acids. CDR3 amino acids: CASSLVRSNQPQHF. CDR3 nucleotides: TGTGCCAGCAGTTTGGTAAGGAGCAATCAGCCCCAGCATTTT.

V usage is TRBV13 and J usage is TRBJ1-5; TRBD1 is a possible D gene (6 bases). The CDR3 spans 15 residues. Per the germline V gene, CDR1 is PRHDT and CDR2 is FYEKMQ (reference sequence). The ends were cut back, 4 bases at V and 0 bases at J, with 10 bases in the middle. This CDR3 reads CASSSTGNSNQPQHF. The DNA for the CDR3 is TGTGCCAGCAGCTCGACAGGCAATAGCAATCAGCCCCAGCATTTT. Full variable domain (outside the CDR3, taken from reference TRBV13 and TRBJ1-5): AAGVIQSPRHLIKEKRETATLKCYPIPRHDTVYWYQQGPGQDPQFLISFYEKMQSDKGSIPDRFSAQQFSDYHSELNMSSLELGDSALYFCASSSTGNSNQPQHFGDGTRLSIL.